This TCR beta chain appears in the sequencing data of a study of blood T cell repertoires in COVID-19. Background on the study: From the United States, Italy and Spain came samples of acute and convalescent COVID-19. PBMCs, B-cell-depleted T cells, or T cells were the source of the cDNA or gDNA that made up the material.

This clone came up a few times. Sequencing was performed with immunoSEQ multiplex PCR; in TCRdb, only in-frame clones are kept and a portion is missing. The sample gives about 190,000 clones, about four fifths of which show up once; about 6.5% is in the top ten. The receptor was derived from a woman between 40 and 55 years old with acute or convalescent COVID-19. Sequencing was done on a sample of peripheral blood.

CDR3 region: CASSPRDTPYEQYF. As DNA, the CDR3 is TGTGCCAGCAGCCCTCGGGACACCCCCTACGAGCAGTACTTC. The chain links TRBV9 to TRBJ2-7; TRBD1 is a possible D gene (6 bases). V lost 4 bases and J 2 bases, leaving 13 bases between the germline ends. This CDR3 has 14 residues. The germline V gene encodes CDR1 SGDLS and CDR2 YYNGEE.